This note documents a single T cell receptor (beta chain) sequence. The antigen remains undetermined. The data stem from a study of cytomegalovirus exposure and HLA in healthy donors. Study context: It was reported in a later analysis that the same platform had been used for the roughly 110 validation repertoires as for the 666 first-cohort repertoires. Notes on the study in general: Per published reports, the classifier diagnosed cytomegalovirus status with high specificity and sensitivity. Within the approximately 130 validation repertoires, first-cohort TCR clusters tended to co-occur, according to a later analysis. The study listed 164 cytomegalovirus-associated TCR beta chains.

TCRdb's copy holds only in-frame clones and misses some; the assay was immunoSEQ multiplex PCR. The sample includes approximately 200,000 clones, 90% to 95% of them seen just once. This CDR3 is 14 amino acids long. Trimming took off 4 bases at V and 1 base at J, with 14 bases between the two ends. CDR1 SQVTM and CDR2 ANQGSEA come from the germline V gene. Sequencing was done on a sample of PBMCs. The receptor was derived from a woman in her late teens or twenties in good health and CMV-seronegative. The chain links TRBV29-1 to TRBJ2-7; D is unresolved. The CDR3 loop is CSVVLGAISYEQYF. CDR3 nucleotides: TGCAGCGTTGTTCTGGGCGCAATATCCTACGAGCAGTACTTC.